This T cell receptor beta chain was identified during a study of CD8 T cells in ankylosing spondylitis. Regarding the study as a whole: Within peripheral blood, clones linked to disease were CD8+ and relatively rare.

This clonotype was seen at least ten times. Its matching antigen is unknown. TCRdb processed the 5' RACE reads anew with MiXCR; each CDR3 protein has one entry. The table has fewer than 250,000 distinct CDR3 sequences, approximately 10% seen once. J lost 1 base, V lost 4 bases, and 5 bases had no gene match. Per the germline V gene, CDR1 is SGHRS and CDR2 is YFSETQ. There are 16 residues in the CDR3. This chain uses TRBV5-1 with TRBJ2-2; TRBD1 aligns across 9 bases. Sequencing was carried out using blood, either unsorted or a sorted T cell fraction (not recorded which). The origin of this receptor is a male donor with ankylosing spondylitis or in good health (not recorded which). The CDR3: CASSEGQGRNTGELFF. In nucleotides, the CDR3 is TGCGCCAGCAGCGAGGGACAGGGTCGGAACACCGGGGAGCTGTTTTTT.